Sequencing of this T cell receptor beta chain was carried out in a study of blood T cells in healthy people across ages. A sample-barcoded 5' primer and a J-beta primer mix were used in a second PCR of roughly 7 to 12 cycles. The template-switch adaptor was a 5' adaptor with 12 random nucleotides. It tagged each cDNA molecule. MiXCR was run by TCRdb on the 5' RACE reads, yielding one entry per CDR3 protein. Counted here are 650,000 to 1,000,000 distinct CDR3 sequences, around 36% occurring once; the ten biggest clones make up under 15%. V dropped 1 base and J dropped 1 base, with 10 bases sitting between them. Germline V gene lookup returns CDR1 LGHNA and CDR2 YSLEER. The CDR3 spans 15 residues.

The specimen was blood. The clonotype originates from a man younger than 30 in good health. The V and J genes are TRBV4-3 and TRBJ1-2, with D unresolved. This chain's CDR3 is CASSQVAGYNYGYTF. CDR3 nucleotides: TGCGCCAGCAGCCAAGTCGCCGGGTATAACTATGGCTACACCTTC.